This entry describes one T cell receptor beta chain. Its antigen is currently not known. No quality values exist for individual bases; no much larger clone is one base distant. A second Seattle source provided samples from volunteer blood donors who had recovered from COVID-19. Whole blood was collected in K2EDTA tubes by collaborating institutions according to the institutions' own protocols. For TCRbeta analysis, collaborators shipped samples as frozen whole blood, isolated PBMCs, or DNA extracted from either of those sample types. Taken from the germline V gene, the CDR1 and CDR2 loops are SGHAT and FQNNGV. Reading from cysteine to phenylalanine, the CDR3 counts 12 amino acids. The retained sequence is limited to the CDR3, 36 bases, with the frame set at the first base. Relative to germline, V is 1 base shorter and J is 8 bases shorter, with 8 bases between their ends. The data stem from a study of blood T cell repertoires in COVID-19 (dated by TCRdb to the early 2020s). Study-level background: The collaborator samples originated in the United States, Italy and Spain and spanned the acute and convalescent phases of COVID-19. The prospective study material was composed of cDNA or gDNA derived from T cells, B-cell-depleted T cells, or PBMCs. The dataset comprised deeply sampled blood TCRbeta repertoires from subjects exposed to, actively infected with, or recovered from COVID-19. The repertoires were released in a freely available public database meant as a resource for research on the immune response to SARS-CoV-2. Samples were obtained from the ongoing ImmuneRACE study (first 160 participants) and from about 1,300 subjects provided by 6 global collaborators. Nearly every sample came with metadata listing a de-identified subject ID, COVID-19 status, age in years and sex. Where available, HLA class I and class II types were taken from metadata supplied by the sample provider and were not determined by assay-based typing.

TCRbeta CDR3 regions were amplified from genomic DNA by means of the immunoSEQ Assay, a bias-controlled multiplex PCR. In the authors' own workflow: Within the assay, amplification of reference gene primers was used to estimate how many nucleated cells each sample contained. To quantify the absolute abundance of each unique TCRbeta CDR3 rearrangement, sequence reads were collapsed and filtered. For each sample, productive Simpson clonality was calculated by taking the square root of Simpson's diversity index across productive rearrangements. The table comes from immuneACCESS by way of TCRdb, which keeps in-frame sequences with V and J called. Part of the clones is missing from these tables; in studies checked, under half for an unresolved V gene and the rest for unknown reasons. V and J calls and clone size follow that table, whereas D and trimming were derived from the DNA. The sample table lists approximately 160,000 clones, about 80% of them with a count of one. 10% to 15% of the sample goes to the ten largest clones.

The paper as a whole reports these results and caveats: Clinical and demographic metadata were provided uncurated, with the amount varying by source and participant.

The sequencing sample was made of peripheral blood. The receptor was derived from a man between 65 and 85 years old who had recovered from COVID-19. Recombination connected TRBV11-2 to TRBJ1-2, with the D gene not clear enough to name. The CDR3 corresponds to CASSLVPGGYTF. The nucleotides are TGTGCCAGCAGCTTAGTCCCTGGCGGCTACACCTTC.